This TCR beta chain was retrieved from a study of monozygotic twins with cystic fibrosis. Study-level results: Monozygotic CF twins shared more identical nucleotide clonotypes than unrelated patients.

The CDR3 spans 16 residues. CDR1 and CDR2 from the germline V gene are SGHDT and YYEEEE. Trimming removed 4 bases from V and 2 bases from J; junction bases left unmatched: 10. A note on this clone: Its antigen is unknown.

Profiling relied on immunoSEQ multiplex PCR, and the TCRdb table lists in-frame clones only, not all of them. The repertoire has over 30,000 clones, around 90% of them found once; the top ten carry around 0.19%. The specimen was blood. This rearrangement joins TRBV5-6 to TRBJ1-2; 8 nucleotides agree with TRBD1. The TCR originated in a boy aged 2 to 10 with cystic fibrosis. The CDR3 bases are TGTGCCAGCAGCCTAGTCCCGGACAGGGAGAACTATGGCTACACCTTC. It translates to CASSLVPDRENYGYTF.